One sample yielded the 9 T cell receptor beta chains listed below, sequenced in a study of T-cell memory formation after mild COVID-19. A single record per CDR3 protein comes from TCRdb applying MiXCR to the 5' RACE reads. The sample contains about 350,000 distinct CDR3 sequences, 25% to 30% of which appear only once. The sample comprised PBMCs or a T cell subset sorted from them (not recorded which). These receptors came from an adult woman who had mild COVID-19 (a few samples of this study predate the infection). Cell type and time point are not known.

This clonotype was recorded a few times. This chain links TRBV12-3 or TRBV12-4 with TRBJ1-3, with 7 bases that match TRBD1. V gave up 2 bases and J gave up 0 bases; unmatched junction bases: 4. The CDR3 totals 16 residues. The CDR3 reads CASSLRGPSSGNTIYF. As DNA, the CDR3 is TGTGCCAGCAGTTTAAGGGGGCCCAGCTCTGGAAACACCATATATTTT.

CDR3 in DNA: TGTGCCACCTCACCGGACAGGGGACAATACGAGCAGTACTTC. Protein: CATSPDRGQYEQYF. The V gene is TRBV24-1, the J gene TRBJ2-7; 9 bases line up with TRBD1. There are 14 residues in the CDR3. V trimming: 9 bases; J trimming: 4 bases; junction bases outside the gene matches: 9. Germline V CDR1 and CDR2: KGHDR, SFDVKD.

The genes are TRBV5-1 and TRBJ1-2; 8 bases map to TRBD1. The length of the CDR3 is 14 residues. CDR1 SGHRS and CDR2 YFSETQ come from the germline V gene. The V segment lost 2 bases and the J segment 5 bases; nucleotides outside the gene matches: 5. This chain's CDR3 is CASSLPGQAYGYTF. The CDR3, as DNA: TGCGCCAGCAGCTTACCGGGACAGGCTTATGGCTACACCTTC.

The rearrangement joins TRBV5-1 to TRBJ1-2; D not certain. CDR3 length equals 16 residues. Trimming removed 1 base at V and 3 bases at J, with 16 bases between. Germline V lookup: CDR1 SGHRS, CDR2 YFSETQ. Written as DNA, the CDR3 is TGCGCCAGCAGCTTGAGAGCCCACCCTGGGGACTATGGCTACACCTTC. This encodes CASSLRAHPGDYGYTF.

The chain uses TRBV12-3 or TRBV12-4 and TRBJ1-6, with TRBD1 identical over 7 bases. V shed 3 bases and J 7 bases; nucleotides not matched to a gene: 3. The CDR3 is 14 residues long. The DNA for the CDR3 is TGTGCCAGCAGTTTCACAGGGGCCAATTCACCCCTCCACTTT. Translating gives CASSFTGANSPLHF.

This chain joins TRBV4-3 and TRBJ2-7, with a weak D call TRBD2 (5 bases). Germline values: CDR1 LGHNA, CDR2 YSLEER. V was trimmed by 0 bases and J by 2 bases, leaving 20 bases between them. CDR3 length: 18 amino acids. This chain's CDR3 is CASSQDKAASLLTYEQYF. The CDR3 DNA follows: TGCGCCAGCAGCCAAGATAAGGCAGCTAGCCTACTGACCTACGAGCAGTACTTC.

The CDR3 DNA reads as TGTGCCAGCAGTTTAACGGGGTTAGGGGGGAATGAGCAGTTCTTC. Amino acids: CASSLTGLGGNEQFF. This chain links TRBV12-3 or TRBV12-4 with TRBJ2-1; D could derive from TRBD1 or TRBD2 (6 bases each). The CDR3 loop spans 15 amino acids. The germline V and J ends were trimmed by 2 bases and 7 bases, with 15 bases remaining between them.

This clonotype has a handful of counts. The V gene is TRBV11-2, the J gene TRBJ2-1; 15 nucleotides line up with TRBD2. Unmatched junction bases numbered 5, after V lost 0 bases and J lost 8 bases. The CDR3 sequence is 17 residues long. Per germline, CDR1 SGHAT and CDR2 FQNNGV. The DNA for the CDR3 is TGTGCCAGCAGCTTAGATGGACTAGCGGGAGGGCCCTATGAGCAGTTCTTC. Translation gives CASSLDGLAGGPYEQFF.

CDR3: CASSFRDRDAYNEQFF. The CDR3 DNA is TGCGCCAGCAGCTTCCGGGACAGGGATGCCTACAATGAGCAGTTCTTC. The genes are TRBV4-1 and TRBJ2-1, with 9 bases aligning to TRBD1. The CDR3 runs 16 residues. V lost 5 bases, J lost 2 bases, and 7 bases stayed unmatched. The V gene's germline CDR1 is MGHRA and CDR2 YSYEKL.